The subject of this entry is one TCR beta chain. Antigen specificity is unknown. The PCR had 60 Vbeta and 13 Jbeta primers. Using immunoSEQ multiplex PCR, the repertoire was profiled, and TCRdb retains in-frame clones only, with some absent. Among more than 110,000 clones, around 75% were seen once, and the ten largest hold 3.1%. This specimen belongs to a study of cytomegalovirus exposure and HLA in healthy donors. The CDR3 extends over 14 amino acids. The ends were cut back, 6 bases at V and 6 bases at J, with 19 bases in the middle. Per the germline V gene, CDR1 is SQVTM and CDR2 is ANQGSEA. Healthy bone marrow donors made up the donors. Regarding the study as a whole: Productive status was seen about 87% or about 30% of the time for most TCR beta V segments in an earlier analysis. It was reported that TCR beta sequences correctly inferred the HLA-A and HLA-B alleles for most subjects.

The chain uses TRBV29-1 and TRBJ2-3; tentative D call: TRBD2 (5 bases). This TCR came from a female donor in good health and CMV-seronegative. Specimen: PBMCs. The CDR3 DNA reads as TGCAGCGTCCTTCAATGGCCGGGCGGGGATACGCAGTATTTT. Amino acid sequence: CSVLQWPGGDTQYF.